This is a list of T cell receptor beta chains from one sample in a study of T-cell reconstitution after alpha-beta-depleted transplantation in children. TCRdb processed the PCR reads anew with MiXCR; each CDR3 protein has one entry. The sample carries about 340,000 distinct CDR3 sequences, roughly 15% recorded once. The input for sequencing was PBMCs, taken from the stem cell graft. The receptor source for this set is a human donor who donated a stem cell graft to a child with Fanconi anemia. CDR3s include the opening cysteine and the closing phenylalanine or tryptophan. A D gene is named only where the DNA matches it firmly. Part of the rows lack a size; the others show once, few, many or a class for expanded clones.

many,16,TRBV7-2,TRBJ1-6,NA,CASSFTPQRVDSPLHF,TGTGCCAGCAGCTTTACTCCTCAGCGTGTGGATTCACCCCTCCACTTT
many,13,TRBV29-1,TRBJ1-1,NA,CSVGHGKNTEAFF,TGCAGCGTTGGTCACGGCAAAAACACTGAAGCTTTCTTT
few,14,TRBV5-4,TRBJ1-2,TRBD1,CASSYQTGGVGYTF,TGTGCCAGCAGCTATCAGACAGGGGGGGTTGGCTACACCTTC
NA,13,TRBV24-1,TRBJ2-5,NA,CATSDSRRETQYF,TGTGCCACCAGTGACAGTCGGAGGGAGACCCAGTACTTC
few,15,TRBV5-1,TRBJ2-5,NA,CASSLWGSPPETQYF,TGCGCCAGCAGCCTATGGGGCAGTCCACCGGAGACCCAGTACTTC
few,14,TRBV5-1,TRBJ1-1,TRBD1,CASSLDRGSPEAFF,TGCGCCAGCAGCTTGGACAGGGGAAGCCCTGAAGCTTTCTTT
many,14,TRBV20-1,TRBJ2-3,NA,CSARGNLGTDTQYF,TGCAGTGCTAGAGGGAATTTGGGCACAGATACGCAGTATTTT
few,15,TRBV7-2,TRBJ1-5,NA,CASSRVGGSRQPQHF,TGTGCCAGCAGCCGCGTCGGGGGTTCTAGGCAGCCCCAGCATTTT
NA,15,TRBV6-1,TRBJ2-5,TRBD2,CAGTRSGGAQETQYF,TGTGCCGGCACCCGGAGCGGGGGGGCTCAAGAGACCCAGTACTTC
NA,14,TRBV6-1,TRBJ1-1,NA,CASSLTGVESEAFF,TGTGCCAGCAGTCTTACGGGGGTTGAGTCTGAAGCTTTCTTT
many,14,TRBV18,TRBJ1-1,NA,CASSPAQQNTEAFF,TGTGCCAGCTCACCAGCACAGCAGAACACTGAAGCTTTCTTT
few,14,TRBV14,TRBJ1-2,NA,CASSQALYNYGYTF,TGTGCCAGCAGCCAAGCCCTCTATAACTATGGCTACACCTTC
NA,15,TRBV12-3/TRBV12-4,TRBJ1-5,TRBD1,CASTTGTGFNQPQHF,TGTGCCAGCACCACCGGGACAGGCTTCAATCAGCCCCAGCATTTT
many,18,TRBV10-3,TRBJ1-1,NA,CAVTERDTGGFMNTEAFF,TGTGCCGTCACCGAGCGCGATACAGGAGGATTTATGAACACTGAAGCTTTCTTT
NA,15,TRBV4-2,TRBJ1-5,NA,CASSQESSSNQPQHF,TGTGCCAGCAGCCAAGAGAGTTCTAGCAATCAGCCCCAGCATTTT
many,16,TRBV11-2,TRBJ2-3,TRBD2,CASSPRLAGYSDTQYF,TGTGCCAGCAGCCCCCGTCTAGCGGGCTATTCAGATACGCAGTATTTT
many,13,TRBV3-1,TRBJ1-3,NA,CASSQSSGNTIYF,TGTGCCAGCAGCCAAAGTTCTGGAAACACCATATATTTT
NA,16,TRBV11-1,TRBJ1-1,TRBD1,CASSLAIGRGRTEAFF,TGTGCCAGCAGCTTAGCCATCGGCAGGGGGCGAACTGAAGCTTTCTTT
NA,12,TRBV19,TRBJ2-5,NA,CASSTSKETQYF,TGTGCCAGTAGTACCTCGAAAGAGACCCAGTACTTC
NA,17,TRBV2,TRBJ1-6,TRBD1,CASRGGTGLLPNSPLHF,TGTGCCAGCAGGGGCGGGACAGGCCTCTTGCCGAATTCACCCCTCCACTTT
NA,16,TRBV5-1,TRBJ2-6,NA,CASSLGTTSGANVLTF,TGCGCCAGCAGCTTGGGGACAACCTCTGGGGCCAACGTCCTGACTTTC
NA,14,TRBV2,TRBJ2-6,NA,CASSDVSGANVLTF,TGTGCCAGCAGTGATGTCTCTGGGGCCAACGTCCTGACTTTC
few,14,TRBV7-8,TRBJ2-1,NA,CASSLTDIYNEQFF,TGTGCCAGCAGCTTAACAGACATCTACAATGAGCAGTTCTTC
many,15,TRBV27,TRBJ2-3,TRBD2,CASTSGVRSTDTQYF,TGTGCCAGTACTAGCGGGGTCCGTAGCACAGATACGCAGTATTTT
many,14,TRBV12-3/TRBV12-4,TRBJ1-1,NA,CASSLTSMNTEAFF,TGTGCCAGCAGTTTAACAAGCATGAACACTGAAGCTTTCTTT
few,15,TRBV12-3/TRBV12-4,TRBJ1-1,TRBD1,CASSRPGTGVDEAFF,TGTGCCAGCAGCCGTCCCGGGACAGGGGTCGACGAAGCTTTCTTT